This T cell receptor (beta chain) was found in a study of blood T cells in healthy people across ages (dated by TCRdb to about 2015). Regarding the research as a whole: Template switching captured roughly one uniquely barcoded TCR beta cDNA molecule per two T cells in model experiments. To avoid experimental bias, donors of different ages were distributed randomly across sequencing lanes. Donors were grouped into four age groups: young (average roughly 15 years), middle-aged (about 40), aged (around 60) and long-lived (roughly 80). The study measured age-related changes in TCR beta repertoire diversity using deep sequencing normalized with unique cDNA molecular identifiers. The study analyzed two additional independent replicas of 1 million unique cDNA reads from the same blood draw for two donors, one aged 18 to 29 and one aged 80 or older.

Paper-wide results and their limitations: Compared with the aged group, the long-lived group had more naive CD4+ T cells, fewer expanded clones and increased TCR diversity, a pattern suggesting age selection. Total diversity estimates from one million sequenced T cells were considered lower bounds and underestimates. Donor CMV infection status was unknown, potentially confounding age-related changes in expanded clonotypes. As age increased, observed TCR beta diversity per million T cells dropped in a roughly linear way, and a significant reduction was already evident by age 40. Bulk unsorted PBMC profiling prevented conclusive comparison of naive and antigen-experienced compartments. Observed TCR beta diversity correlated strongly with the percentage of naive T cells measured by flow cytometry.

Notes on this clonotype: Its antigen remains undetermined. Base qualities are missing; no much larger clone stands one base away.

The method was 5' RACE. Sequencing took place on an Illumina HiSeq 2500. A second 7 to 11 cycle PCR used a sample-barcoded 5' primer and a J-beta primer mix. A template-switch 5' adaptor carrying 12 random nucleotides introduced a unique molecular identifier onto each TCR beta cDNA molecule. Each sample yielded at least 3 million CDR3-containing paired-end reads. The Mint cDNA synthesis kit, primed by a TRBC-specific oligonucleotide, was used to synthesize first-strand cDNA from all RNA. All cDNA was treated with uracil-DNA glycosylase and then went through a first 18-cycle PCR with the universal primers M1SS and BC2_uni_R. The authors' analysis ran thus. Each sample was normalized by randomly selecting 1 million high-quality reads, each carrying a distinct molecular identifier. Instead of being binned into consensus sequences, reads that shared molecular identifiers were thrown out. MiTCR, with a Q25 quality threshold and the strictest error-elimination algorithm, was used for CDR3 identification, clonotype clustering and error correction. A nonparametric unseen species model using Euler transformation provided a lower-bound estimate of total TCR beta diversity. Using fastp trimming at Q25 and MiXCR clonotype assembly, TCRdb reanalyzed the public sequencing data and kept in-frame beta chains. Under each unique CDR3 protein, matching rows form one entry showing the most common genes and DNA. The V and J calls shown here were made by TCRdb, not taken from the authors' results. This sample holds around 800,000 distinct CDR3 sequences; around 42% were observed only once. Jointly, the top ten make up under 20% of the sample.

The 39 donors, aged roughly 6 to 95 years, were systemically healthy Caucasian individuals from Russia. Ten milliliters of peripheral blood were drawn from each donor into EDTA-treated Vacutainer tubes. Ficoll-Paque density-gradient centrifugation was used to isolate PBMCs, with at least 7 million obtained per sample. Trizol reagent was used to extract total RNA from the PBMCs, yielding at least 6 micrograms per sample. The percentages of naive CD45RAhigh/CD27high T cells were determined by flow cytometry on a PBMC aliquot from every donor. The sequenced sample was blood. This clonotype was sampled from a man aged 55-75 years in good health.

This receptor has the CDR3 CASSGGFDNEQFF. The nucleotide sequence is given as TGTGCCAGCAGCGGGGGCTTTGACAATGAGCAGTTCTTC. This chain joins TRBV27 to TRBJ2-1; the D gene is possibly TRBD1 or TRBD2, each agreeing over 6 bases. The germline V gene (reference sequence) yields MNHEY for CDR1 and SMNVEV for CDR2. V loses 6 bases of germline sequence and J loses 5 bases, and the interval between the two ends is 11 bases. Measured from the cysteine to the phenylalanine, the CDR3 is 13 residues long. The kept DNA is CDR3 alone, 39 bases in frame from the first base.